Below, 8 T cell receptor beta chains from the same sample are listed, as sequenced in a study of breast tumors, draining lymph nodes, adjacent tissues. TCRdb independently ran MiXCR on the multiplex PCR reads; one entry per CDR3 protein. This sample has around 230,000 distinct CDR3 sequences, with approximately 36% found just once. Breast cancer patients provided tissue from their axillary draining lymph nodes. Sequencing was carried out using axillary lymph node tissue. These receptors all stem from a female donor with breast cancer. Some clones in this sample may be carry-over from other donors' samples.

V gene TRBV7-2 combines with J gene TRBJ2-5; 9 bases map to TRBD2. Trimming took 4 bases from V and 2 from J; bases not matched to a gene: 8. This CDR3 spans 16 amino acids. Per the germline V gene, CDR1 is SGHTA and CDR2 is FQGNSA. CDR3 amino acids: CASSSSLAGGQETQYF. The CDR3 DNA is TGTGCCAGCAGCTCCTCTCTGGCGGGGGGGCAAGAGACCCAGTACTTC.

Turning to this clonotype: A much larger clone lies a single base off, so this may be a read error. The chain recombines TRBV9 with TRBJ2-1, with D tentatively TRBD2 (6 bases). The CDR3 totals 16 residues. Per the germline V gene, CDR1 is SGDLS and CDR2 is YYNGEE. CDR3 DNA sequence: TGTGCCGGCAGCCCACGACTGCGGGGCGGGACTAATGAGCAGTTCTTC. Its protein product is CAGSPRLRGGTNEQFF.

Ten or more counts support this clonotype. The V and J genes are TRBV24-1 and TRBJ2-1; 9 nucleotides agree with TRBD1. This CDR3 is 13 amino acids long. Germline V gives CDR1 KGHDR, CDR2 SFDVKD. The V and J ends lost 7 bases and 4 bases, in that order; junction bases with no gene match: 1. The CDR3: CATRGQGYNEQFF. CDR3 nucleotide sequence: TGTGCCACCAGAGGACAGGGGTACAATGAGCAGTTCTTC.

This clonotype was counted ten times or more. The V gene is TRBV7-8, the J gene TRBJ2-1; a possible D gene is TRBD2 (5 bases). Trimming took 0 bases from V and 7 from J, leaving 16 bases between them. CDR1 is SGHVS and CDR2 is FQNEAQ in the germline V gene. This CDR3 has 16 amino acids. In DNA, the CDR3 is TGTGCCAGCAGCTTAGCTCTGTGGACTTCGGGGAATGAGCAGTTCTTC. Translated, it gives CASSLALWTSGNEQFF.

For this clonotype: One end of the junction does not line up with germline, which may come from a read error. The chain has TRBV7-9 and TRBJ1-2; 7 nucleotides agree with TRBD1. Germline CDR1 and CDR2: SEHNR and FQNEAQ (reference sequence). CDR3 size: 15 residues. The CDR3 DNA follows: TGTGCCAGCAGCTGCTCGACAGGGAGGGAGTATGGCTACCCCTTC. It is translated as CASSCSTGREYGYPF.

There are many counts of this clonotype. CDR3 DNA: TGTGCCACGGGGACTAGCGGGAGGGCCCTGGCGAATGAGCAGTTCTTC. As protein: CATGTSGRALANEQFF. This chain connects TRBV2 to TRBJ2-1, with TRBD2 matching 16 bases. The CDR3 is 16 residues long. With 10 bases clipped from V and 7 bases from J, the junction kept 10 bases outside the gene matches. Germline loops: CDR1 SNHLY, CDR2 FYNNEI.

This clonotype was observed at least ten times. The rearrangement links TRBV5-6 to TRBJ1-2; TRBD1 is a possible D gene (6 bases). The CDR3 runs to 13 residues. Deletions cut 3 bases from V and 8 bases from J, with 14 bases between. The germline V gene has CDR1 SGHDT and CDR2 YYEEEE. The CDR3 region has the DNA TGTGCCAGCAGCTCTCCGAGGGGGGGAGGCTACACCTTC. Translation: CASSSPRGGGYTF.

Regarding this clonotype: The CDR3 ends on some other residue instead of the conserved phenylalanine or tryptophan, so this is likely a read error. This chain joins TRBV20-1 and TRBJ2-5; 7 nucleotides match TRBD2. V lost 7 bases and J lost 1; bases outside the gene matches: 6. This CDR3 has 13 amino acids. Per the germline V gene, CDR1 is DFQATT and CDR2 is SNEGSKA (reference sequence). In DNA, the CDR3 is TGCAGTGGGGGGGGGGAGGGCCAAGAGACCCAGTACCTC. Its translation: CSGGGEGQETQYL.